A selection of T cell receptor beta chains follows, all from one sample in a study of resident and recirculating memory T cells in vitiligo. Profiled with immunoSEQ multiplex PCR; TCRdb holds only in-frame clones, not every one. The sample contains some 70,000 clones, approximately 91% of which appear only once. Sequenced: blood. The receptors come from a male donor with vitiligo. Each CDR3 is given with its conserved first and last residue. A D gene is named only where the DNA matches it firmly. Some rows mark clone size as missing; the rest say once, few, many or name a class of expanded clone.

CDR3nt,CDR3aa,j_gene,d_gene,v_gene,abundance
TGCGCCAGCAGCCAAGTATTAGGAAACACCATATATTTT,CASSQVLGNTIYF,TRBJ1-3,NA,TRBV4-1,NA
TGTGCTAGTGGCCCGGACAGCCCCTCTGGAAACACCATATATTTT,CASGPDSPSGNTIYF,TRBJ1-3,NA,TRBV12-5,NA
TGTGCCAGCTCCCGGGGGGACATACCTAATGAGCAGTTCTTC,CASSRGDIPNEQFF,TRBJ2-1,NA,TRBV7-2,NA
TGTGCCAGCCGACTAGCGGGGGAAGGCACAGATACGCAGTATTTT,CASRLAGEGTDTQYF,TRBJ2-3,TRBD2,TRBV28,once
TGCGCCAGCAGCCCGGCCAGGGGCAATACAGATACGCAGTATTTT,CASSPARGNTDTQYF,TRBJ2-3,NA,TRBV5-1,once
TGCGCCAGCAGCCTAAAAGCCGGGACAGGTTTTCCCTCTGGGGCCAACGTCCTGACTTTC,CASSLKAGTGFPSGANVLTF,TRBJ2-6,TRBD1,TRBV5-1,NA
TGTGCCAGCAGTTACTCACGGACAGGGATGGGATCCCTCCACTTT,CASSYSRTGMGSLHF,TRBJ1-6,TRBD1,TRBV6-5,NA
TGTGCCAGCAGCTCACAGGGGTTTTACACAGATACGCAGTATTTT,CASSSQGFYTDTQYF,TRBJ2-3,TRBD1,TRBV11-3,NA
TGTGCCACCAGCAGAGAGACAGGGACGGAGACCCAGTACTTC,CATSRETGTETQYF,TRBJ2-5,TRBD1,TRBV15,once
TGTGCCAGCAGCATTAACTCGAACACTGAAGCTTTCTTT,CASSINSNTEAFF,TRBJ1-1,NA,TRBV21-1,NA
TGTGCCAGCAGCTTAGAAGTCTGGCGGCAAGAGACCCAGTACTTC,CASSLEVWRQETQYF,TRBJ2-5,NA,TRBV7-9,NA
TGTGCCAGCAGCCCTACAGAGAGCTACTATGGCTACACCTTC,CASSPTESYYGYTF,TRBJ1-2,NA,TRBV7-9,NA
TGTGCCAGCAGCCAAGTGCGAACTTCGGGCTACACCTTC,CASSQVRTSGYTF,TRBJ1-2,NA,TRBV14,NA
TGTGCCAGCAGTTCCGGGACAATGTACACCGGGGAGCTGTTTTTT,CASSSGTMYTGELFF,TRBJ2-2,NA,TRBV6-5,NA
TGTGCCAGCAGACTTGGACAGGGATACAATGAGCAGTTCTTC,CASRLGQGYNEQFF,TRBJ2-1,TRBD1,TRBV6-5,NA
TGTGCCAGCAGCGTCGGGGGGGCCCCAGAGACCCAGTACTTC,CASSVGGAPETQYF,TRBJ2-5,TRBD2,TRBV9,NA
TGTGCCAGCAGCTTAACGGGGCAGGTTGGGGCATACTATGGCTACACCTTC,CASSLTGQVGAYYGYTF,TRBJ1-2,NA,TRBV7-3,NA
TGCGCCAGCAGCCAAGAAGGACTAGCGGCCTACGAGCAGTACTTC,CASSQEGLAAYEQYF,TRBJ2-7,TRBD2,TRBV4-1,few
TGCGCCAGCAGCTTAAGCGGGGGTACCCAAGAGACCCAGTACTTC,CASSLSGGTQETQYF,TRBJ2-5,TRBD2,TRBV4-3,NA
TGTGCCAGCAGCTTTACAGGGGATAGCGAGCAGTACTTC,CASSFTGDSEQYF,TRBJ2-7,TRBD1,TRBV7-3,NA
TGTGCCAGCAGCCGAGACGGGACAGGGACATACAATGAGCAGTTCTTC,CASSRDGTGTYNEQFF,TRBJ2-1,TRBD1,TRBV7-2,NA
TGTGCCAGCAGCCGTGACAGGGAACCTAACTATGGCTACACCTTC,CASSRDREPNYGYTF,TRBJ1-2,TRBD1,TRBV11-2,NA
TGCGCCAGCAGCTTGGGGACAGGGGCCACTGAAGCTTTCTTT,CASSLGTGATEAFF,TRBJ1-1,TRBD1,TRBV5-1,few
TGCGCCAGCAGCCAAGAGGGCAGGGTCTTTAATGAGCAGTTCTTC,CASSQEGRVFNEQFF,TRBJ2-1,NA,TRBV4-3,NA
TGTGCCAGCAGCCCCCTGTCCGGGGGGGCTTACACCGGGGAGCTGTTTTTT,CASSPLSGGAYTGELFF,TRBJ2-2,TRBD2,TRBV7-3,NA
TGTGCCAGCAGGTCCGACAGGGTCGGCTATGGCTACACCTTC,CASRSDRVGYGYTF,TRBJ1-2,TRBD1,TRBV6-5,NA
TGCGCCAGCAGAGGGGGCACTGAAGCTTTCTTT,CASRGGTEAFF,TRBJ1-1,NA,TRBV5-1,NA
TGTGCCAGCAGTGACCCCCGGGAGGCCAAAAACATTCAGTACTTC,CASSDPREAKNIQYF,TRBJ2-4,NA,TRBV6-4,NA
TGCGCCAGCAGCCAAGGGCCAGGGGCGGCTAATGAAAAACTGTTTTTT,CASSQGPGAANEKLFF,TRBJ1-4,NA,TRBV4-1,NA
TGTGCCAGCAGGGGACAGGGCTCCACCGGGGAGCTGTTTTTT,CASRGQGSTGELFF,TRBJ2-2,TRBD1,TRBV11-2,NA
TGTGCCAGTAGTACTTCTAGCGGGGGGAACAATGAGCAGTTCTTC,CASSTSSGGNNEQFF,TRBJ2-1,TRBD2,TRBV19,NA
TGTGCCAGCTCACCGACAGAGTATTCGAACTATGGCTACACCTTC,CASSPTEYSNYGYTF,TRBJ1-2,NA,TRBV18,NA
TGCAGCATTAATAGACAGGTTGGGGAGACCCAGTACTTC,CSINRQVGETQYF,TRBJ2-5,NA,TRBV29-1,NA
TGTGCCAGCAGCTTGGTTGGGGAGCGGAGGGGCTACACCTTC,CASSLVGERRGYTF,TRBJ1-2,NA,TRBV5-6,NA